This TCR beta chain was retrieved from a study of blood T cell repertoires in COVID-19 (dated by TCRdb to the early 2020s). A note on the overall study: Samples covering the acute and convalescent phases of COVID-19 were provided by collaborators in the United States, Italy and Spain. The material from the prospective study consisted of cDNA or gDNA derived from T cells, B-cell-depleted T cells, or PBMCs. Subjects who had been exposed to COVID-19, were actively infected with it, or had recovered from it provided the deeply sampled blood TCRbeta repertoires that made up the dataset. The repertoires were released in a freely available public database meant as a resource for research on the immune response to SARS-CoV-2. The samples were drawn from the first 160 participants of the ongoing ImmuneRACE study and from 1,254 subjects provided by 6 global collaborators. Nearly every sample came with metadata listing a de-identified subject ID, COVID-19 status, age in years and sex. HLA class I and class II types, where available, came from metadata supplied by the sample provider rather than from assay-based typing. Results and caveats for the whole study, not just this receptor: The amount of clinical and demographic metadata varied by source and participant and was provided uncurated.

This clone was seen just once. What antigen it recognizes has not been identified. No qualities accompany the bases; no much larger clone lies one base away. TCRbeta CDR3 regions were amplified from genomic DNA by means of the immunoSEQ Assay, a bias-controlled multiplex PCR. The original methods were these. Nucleated cell counts per sample were estimated from amplification of reference gene primers within the assay. To quantify the absolute abundance of each unique TCRbeta CDR3 rearrangement, sequence reads were collapsed and filtered. Productive Simpson clonality was computed per sample as the square root of Simpson's diversity index over productive rearrangements. TCRdb limited this immuneACCESS table to in-frame rearrangements with V and J called. A share of clones is missing; checked studies link under half to unresolved V genes, and the rest is unexplained. The V and J calls and the clone size are those of that table, but D and trimming were determined from the DNA. This sample has roughly 260,000 clones in its table, and about nine tenths of those were observed once. About 2.5% of the sample is taken by the ten largest.

One collaborating source in Seattle enrolled patients while the patients were actively infected and followed the patients over time throughout the course of disease. The collaborating institutions used their own protocols to collect whole blood in K2EDTA tubes. Collaborator samples were shipped for TCRbeta analysis as frozen whole blood, isolated PBMCs, or DNA extracted from either sample type. Deletion took 0 bases off V and 7 bases off J, with a span of 17 bases between the germline ends. Looking up the germline V gene yields CDR1 MNHEY and CDR2 SVGEGT. Including the terminal cysteine and phenylalanine, the CDR3 comprises 16 residues. Only the CDR3 DNA is retained, 48 bases long and in frame from the first base.

This sequence was found in a person under 35 with COVID-19, enrolled during active disease. The chain is made from TRBV6-2 or TRBV6-3 and TRBJ2-3; the D gene is possibly TRBD2, with 5 bases matching. Material for sequencing was peripheral blood. The CDR3 protein sequence reads: CASSYSSPTGKHTQYF. The base sequence is TGTGCCAGCAGTTACTCGAGCCCAACGGGAAAACATACGCAGTATTTT.